Here is one T cell receptor (beta chain) with its context. The antigen is undetermined. This CDR3 is 16 amino acids long. Germline V gene lookup returns CDR1 LNHDA and CDR2 SQIVND (reference sequence). The V gene end was trimmed by 3 bases and the J gene end by 5 bases; junction bases not matched to a gene: 9. PCR was performed using 60 Vbeta and 13 Jbeta primers. Some clones are missing from TCRdb's copy, which holds only in-frame ones; the method was immunoSEQ multiplex PCR. The sample has about 74,000 clones, and its top ten clones hold 6.5% to 8.5%. This specimen belongs to a study of cytomegalovirus exposure and HLA in healthy donors. Study outcomes and limitations: HLA alleles showed associations with 15,000 to 20,000 TCR beta sequences in a later analysis, at a 0.05 false discovery rate.

This chain joins TRBV19 and TRBJ1-4; TRBD1 matches at 7 bases. The receptor was derived from a female donor in good health and CMV-seropositive. What was sequenced was PBMCs. DNA for the CDR3: TGTGCCAGTAGTATTGGACAGGTGAACGGGAATGAAAAACTGTTTTTT. It translates to CASSIGQVNGNEKLFF.